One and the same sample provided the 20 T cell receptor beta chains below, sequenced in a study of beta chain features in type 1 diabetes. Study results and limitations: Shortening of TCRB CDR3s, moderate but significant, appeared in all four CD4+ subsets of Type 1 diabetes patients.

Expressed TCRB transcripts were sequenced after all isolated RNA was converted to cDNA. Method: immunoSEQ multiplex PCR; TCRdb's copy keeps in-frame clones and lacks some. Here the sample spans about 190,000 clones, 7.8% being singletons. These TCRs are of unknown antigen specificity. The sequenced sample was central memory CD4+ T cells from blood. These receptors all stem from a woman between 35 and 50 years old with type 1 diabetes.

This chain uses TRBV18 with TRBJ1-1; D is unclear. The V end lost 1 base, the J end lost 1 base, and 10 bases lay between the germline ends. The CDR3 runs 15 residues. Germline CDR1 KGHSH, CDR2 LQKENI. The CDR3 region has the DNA TGTGCCAGCTCACCACTTCGGCAGGCGAACACTGAAGCTTTCTTT. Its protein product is CASSPLRQANTEAFF.

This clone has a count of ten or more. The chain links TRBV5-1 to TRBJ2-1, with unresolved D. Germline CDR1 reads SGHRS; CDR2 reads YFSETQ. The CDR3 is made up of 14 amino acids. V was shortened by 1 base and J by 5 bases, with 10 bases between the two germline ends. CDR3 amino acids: CASSLRAIDNEQFF. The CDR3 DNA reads TGCGCCAGCAGCTTGCGAGCTATCGACAATGAGCAGTTCTTC.

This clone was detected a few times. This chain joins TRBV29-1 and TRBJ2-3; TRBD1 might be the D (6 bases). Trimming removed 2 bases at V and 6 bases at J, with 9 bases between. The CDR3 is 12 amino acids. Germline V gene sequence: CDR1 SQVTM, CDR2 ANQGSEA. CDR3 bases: TGCAGCGTTGAAACTAGGGGGGATACGCAGTATTTT. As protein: CSVETRGDTQYF.

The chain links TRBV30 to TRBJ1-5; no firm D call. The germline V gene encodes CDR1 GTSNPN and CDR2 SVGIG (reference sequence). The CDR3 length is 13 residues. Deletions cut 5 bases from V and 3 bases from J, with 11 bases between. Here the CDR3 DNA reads TGTGCCTGGGCCGGGAGCCCCAATCAGCCCCAGCATTTT. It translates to CAWAGSPNQPQHF.

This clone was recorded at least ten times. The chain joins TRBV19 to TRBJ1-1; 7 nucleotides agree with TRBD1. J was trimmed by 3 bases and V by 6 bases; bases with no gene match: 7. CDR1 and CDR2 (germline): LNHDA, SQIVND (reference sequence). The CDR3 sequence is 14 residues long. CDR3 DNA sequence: TGTGCCAGTAGCCGTAGGACAGGATACACTGAAGCTTTCTTT. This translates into CASSRRTGYTEAFF.

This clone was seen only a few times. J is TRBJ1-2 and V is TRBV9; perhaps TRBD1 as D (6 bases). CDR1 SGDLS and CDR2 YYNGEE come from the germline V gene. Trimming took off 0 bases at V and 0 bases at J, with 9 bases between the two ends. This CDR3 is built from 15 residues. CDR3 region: CASSVVDRTNYGYTF. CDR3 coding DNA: TGTGCCAGCAGCGTAGTGGACAGAACTAACTATGGCTACACCTTC.

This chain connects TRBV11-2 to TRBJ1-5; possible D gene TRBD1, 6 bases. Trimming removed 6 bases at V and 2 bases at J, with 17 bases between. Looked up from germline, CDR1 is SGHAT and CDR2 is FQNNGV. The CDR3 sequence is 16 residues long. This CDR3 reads CASSVTGGDGNQPQHF. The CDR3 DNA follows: TGTGCCAGCAGTGTTACGGGGGGCGATGGCAATCAGCCCCAGCATTTT.

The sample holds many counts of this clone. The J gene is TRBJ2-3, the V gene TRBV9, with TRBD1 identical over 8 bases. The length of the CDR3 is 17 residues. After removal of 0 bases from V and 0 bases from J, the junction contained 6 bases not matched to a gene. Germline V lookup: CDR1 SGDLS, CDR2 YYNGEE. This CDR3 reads CASSVVGDRSSTDTQYF. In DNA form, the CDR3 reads TGTGCCAGCAGCGTAGTCGGGGACAGGTCTAGCACAGATACGCAGTATTTT. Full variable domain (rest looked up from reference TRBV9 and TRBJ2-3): DSGVTQTPKHLITATGQRVTLRCSPRSGDLSVYWYQQSLDQGLQFLIQYYNGEERAKGNILERFSAQQFPDLHSELNLSSLELGDSALYFCASSVVGDRSSTDTQYFGPGTRLTVL.

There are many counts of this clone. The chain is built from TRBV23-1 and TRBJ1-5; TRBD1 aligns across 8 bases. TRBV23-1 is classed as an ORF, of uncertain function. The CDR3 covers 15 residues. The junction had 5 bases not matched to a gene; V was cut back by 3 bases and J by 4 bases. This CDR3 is CASSQTGQENQPQHF. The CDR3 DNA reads TGCGCCAGCAGTCAGACGGGACAGGAGAATCAGCCCCAGCATTTT.

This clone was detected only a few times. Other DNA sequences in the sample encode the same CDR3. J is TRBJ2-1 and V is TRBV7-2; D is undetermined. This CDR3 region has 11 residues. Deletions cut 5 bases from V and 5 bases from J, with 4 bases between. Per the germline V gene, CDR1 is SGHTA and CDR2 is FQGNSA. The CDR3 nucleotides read TGTGCCAGCAGCCGGGACAATGAGCAGTTCTTC. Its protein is CASSRDNEQFF.

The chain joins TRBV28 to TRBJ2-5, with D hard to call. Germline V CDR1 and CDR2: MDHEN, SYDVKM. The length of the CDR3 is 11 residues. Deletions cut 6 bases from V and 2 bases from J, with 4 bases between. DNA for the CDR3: TGTGCCAGCAGAGCACAAGAGACCCAGTACTTC. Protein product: CASRAQETQYF.

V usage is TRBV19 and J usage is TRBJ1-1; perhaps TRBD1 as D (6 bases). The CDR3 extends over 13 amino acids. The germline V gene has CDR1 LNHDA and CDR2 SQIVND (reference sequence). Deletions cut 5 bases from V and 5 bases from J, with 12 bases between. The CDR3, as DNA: TGTGCCAGTAGTCCCGACAGGATTACTGAAGCTTTCTTT. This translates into CASSPDRITEAFF.

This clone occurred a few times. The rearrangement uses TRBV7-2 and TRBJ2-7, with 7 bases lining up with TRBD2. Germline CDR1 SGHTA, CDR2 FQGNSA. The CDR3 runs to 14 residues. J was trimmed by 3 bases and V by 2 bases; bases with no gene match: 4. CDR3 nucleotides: TGTGCCAGCAGCTTAAGCAGGGACTACTACGAGCAGTACTTC. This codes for CASSLSRDYYEQYF.

The CDR3 sequence: CASSKFTGRTGELFF. In nucleotides, the CDR3 is TGTGCCAGCAGCAAATTTACAGGGAGAACCGGGGAGCTGTTTTTT. The V gene is TRBV14, the J gene TRBJ2-2, with D possibly TRBD1 on 6 matching bases. The CDR3 loop spans 15 amino acids. Germline values: CDR1 SGHDN, CDR2 FVKESK. The ends were cut back, 5 bases at V and 5 bases at J, with 15 bases in the middle.

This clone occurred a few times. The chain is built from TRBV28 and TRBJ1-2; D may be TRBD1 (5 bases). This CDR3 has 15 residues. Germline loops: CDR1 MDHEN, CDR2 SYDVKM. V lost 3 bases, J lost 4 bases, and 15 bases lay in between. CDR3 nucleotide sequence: TGTGCCAGCAGTTTGGGGGGTGCAGGTCTCTATGGCTACACCTTC. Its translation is CASSLGGAGLYGYTF.

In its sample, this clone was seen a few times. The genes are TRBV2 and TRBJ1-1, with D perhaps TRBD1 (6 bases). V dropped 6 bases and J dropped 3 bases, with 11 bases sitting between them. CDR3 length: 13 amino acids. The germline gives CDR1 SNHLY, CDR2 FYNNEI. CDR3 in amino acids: CASSVRTDTEAFF. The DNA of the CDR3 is TGTGCCAGCAGCGTGCGGACAGACACTGAAGCTTTCTTT. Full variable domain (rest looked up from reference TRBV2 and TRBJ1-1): EPEVTQTPSHQVTQMGQEVILRCVPISNHLYFYWYRQILGQKVEFLVSFYNNEISEKSEIFDDQFSVERPDGSNFTLKIRSTKLEDSAMYFCASSVRTDTEAFFGQGTRLTVV.

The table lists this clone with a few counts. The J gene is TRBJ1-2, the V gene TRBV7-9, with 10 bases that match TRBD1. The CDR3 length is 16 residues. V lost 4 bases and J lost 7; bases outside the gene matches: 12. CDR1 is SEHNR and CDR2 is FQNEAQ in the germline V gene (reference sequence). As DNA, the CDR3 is TGTGCCAGCAGCTACCCCCGGGACAGGGGTATTAGTGGCTACACCTTC. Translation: CASSYPRDRGISGYTF.

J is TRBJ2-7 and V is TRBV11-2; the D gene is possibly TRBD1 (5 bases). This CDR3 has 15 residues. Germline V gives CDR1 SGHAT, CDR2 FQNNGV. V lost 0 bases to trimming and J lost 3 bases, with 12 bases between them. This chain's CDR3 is CASSLDRTYIYEQYF. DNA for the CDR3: TGTGCCAGCAGCTTAGACCGGACATATATCTACGAGCAGTACTTC.

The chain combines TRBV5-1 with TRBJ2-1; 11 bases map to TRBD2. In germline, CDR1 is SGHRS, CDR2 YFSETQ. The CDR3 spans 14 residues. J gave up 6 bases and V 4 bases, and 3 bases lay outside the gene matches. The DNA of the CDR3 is TGCGCCAGCAGCCCGCTAGCGGGAGGCAATGAGCAGTTCTTC. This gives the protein CASSPLAGGNEQFF.

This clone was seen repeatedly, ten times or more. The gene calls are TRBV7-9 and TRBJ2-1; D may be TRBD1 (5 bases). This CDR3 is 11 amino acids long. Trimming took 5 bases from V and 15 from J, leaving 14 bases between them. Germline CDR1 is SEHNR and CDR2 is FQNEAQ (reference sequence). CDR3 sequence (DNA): TGTGCCAGCAGCCCGCAGACAGCCTGGTTCTTC. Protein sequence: CASSPQTAWFF. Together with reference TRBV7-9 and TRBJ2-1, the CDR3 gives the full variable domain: DTGVSQNPRHKITKRGQNVTFRCDPISEHNRLYWYRQTLGQGPEFLTYFQNEAQLEKSRLLSDRFSAERPKGSFSTLEIQRTEQGDSAMYLCASSPQTAWFFGPGTRLTVL.